The 18 T cell receptor beta chains reported below all come from one sample, sequenced in a study of blood T cells in healthy people across ages. Alongside a J-beta primer mix, a sample-barcoded 5' primer served in a second PCR lasting about 6 to 12 cycles. MiXCR, applied by TCRdb to the 5' RACE reads, yields one record per CDR3 protein. The sample yields around 1,100,000 distinct CDR3 sequences, more than 30% seen once. The sequenced material came from blood. The receptor set was obtained from a man between 18 and 29 years old in good health.

V and J are TRBV29-1 and TRBJ1-1, with D perhaps matching TRBD1 (5 bases). There are 11 residues in the CDR3. From germline, CDR1 is SQVTM and CDR2 ANQGSEA. Trimming took 4 bases from V and 7 from J, leaving 10 bases between them. The CDR3 DNA reads as TGCAGCGTTGTATCGGGGGGTGAAGCTTTCTTT. Its translation: CSVVSGGEAFF.

This clonotype was recorded a few times. The chain combines TRBV5-1 with TRBJ1-1; weak D call: TRBD1 (5 bases). Germline-derived CDR1 and CDR2 are SGHRS and YFSETQ. This CDR3 has 14 amino acids. V lost 0 bases to trimming and J lost 4 bases, with 10 bases between them. In DNA form, the CDR3 reads TGCGCCAGCAGCTTGGATCCGACAGTCACTGAAGCTTTCTTT. Protein: CASSLDPTVTEAFF. The full variable domain, completed using reference TRBV5-1 and TRBJ1-1, is KAGVTQTPRYLIKTRGQQVTLSCSPISGHRSVSWYQQTPGQGLQFLFEYFSETQRNKGNFPGRFSGRQFSNSRSEMNVSTLELGDSALYLCASSLDPTVTEAFFGQGTRLTVV.

This clonotype was seen more than once but under ten times. The CDR3 DNA is TGTGCCAGCAGCTATGGGTTGGGTAGCGAGCAGTACTTC. As protein: CASSYGLGSEQYF. The J gene is TRBJ2-7, the V gene TRBV7-9, with D uncertain. Trimming stripped 4 bases from V and 6 bases from J, with 13 bases between. Germline lookup yields CDR1 SEHNR and CDR2 FQNEAQ (reference sequence). The CDR3 contains 13 residues.

V and J are TRBV20-1 and TRBJ1-5; maybe TRBD1 (6 bases). This CDR3 is 17 amino acids long. V was shortened by 7 bases and J by 0 bases, with 22 bases between the two germline ends. The germline CDR1 and CDR2 sequences are DFQATT and SNEGSKA (reference sequence). For the CDR3, the DNA is TGCAGTGTTACCCCCGGCAGGGGCCTCTATAGCAATCAGCCCCAGCATTTT. Protein product: CSVTPGRGLYSNQPQHF.

This chain uses TRBV6-5 with TRBJ1-4; TRBD1 might be the D (5 bases). Germline-derived CDR1 and CDR2 are MNHEY and SVGAGI. The CDR3 loop spans 12 amino acids. V lost 8 bases to trimming and J lost 10 bases, with 14 bases between them. The CDR3 loop reads CASALWGGKLFF. The CDR3, as DNA: TGTGCCAGCGCCCTTTGGGGGGGAAAACTGTTTTTT.

CDR3 amino acids: CASSRGETGGSGANVLTF. In DNA form, the CDR3 reads TGCGCCAGCAGCCGAGGGGAAACAGGGGGCTCTGGGGCCAACGTCCTGACTTTC. This chain uses TRBV5-1 with TRBJ2-6; TRBD1 agrees at 8 bases. V gave up 4 bases and J gave up 0 bases; unmatched junction bases: 9. Germline-derived CDR1 and CDR2 are SGHRS and YFSETQ. The CDR3 totals 18 residues.

In the case of this clonotype: One junction end does not reproduce the germline sequence, and a read error may be involved. The chain employs TRBV6-5 and TRBJ1-6; D unclear. Germline V lookup: CDR1 MNHEY, CDR2 SVGAGI. This CDR3 contains 16 residues. Written as DNA, the CDR3 is TGTGCCAGCAGCCTTTCAAGAGACCCAATGAATTCACCCCCCCACTTT. This translates into CASSLSRDPMNSPPHF.

This clonotype was seen many times. The gene calls are TRBV4-2 and TRBJ1-2; D is undetermined. The CDR3 has 15 amino acids. Germline V gene sequence: CDR1 LGHNA, CDR2 YNFKEQ. Trimming pared 2 bases from V and 3 bases from J, leaving 13 bases between. The CDR3 loop reads CASSQTGPSDYGYTF. The CDR3 nucleotides read TGTGCCAGCAGCCAAACCGGGCCGAGTGACTATGGCTACACCTTC.

CDR3 region: CASSLSRGWNSPLHF. CDR3 DNA: TGTGCCAGCAGTTTAAGTAGAGGGTGGAATTCACCCCTCCACTTT. J is TRBJ1-6 and V is TRBV12-3 or TRBV12-4; the D is unclear. V was shortened by 2 bases and J by 7 bases, with 12 bases between the two germline ends. The CDR3 consists of 15 residues.

This clonotype was observed a few times. The gene calls are TRBV21-1 and TRBJ1-5. TRBV21-1 is a known pseudogene. The CDR3 has 13 amino acids. CDR3 sequence reads: CASSKLSDQPQHF. The CDR3, as DNA: TGTGCCAGCAGCAAACTTTCTGATCAGCCCCAGCATTTT.

The chain is built from TRBV9 and TRBJ2-1; TRBD2 matches 15 bases. The junction had 6 bases not matched to a gene; V was cut back by 2 bases and J by 0 bases. The CDR3 runs to 19 residues. Germline lookup yields CDR1 SGDLS and CDR2 YYNGEE. The CDR3 protein is CASSVLGLAGGLSYNEQFF. The CDR3, as DNA: TGTGCCAGCAGCGTTCTGGGACTAGCGGGGGGCCTCTCCTACAATGAGCAGTTCTTC.

This clonotype has a count of ten or more. The chain has TRBV5-1 and TRBJ2-1, with D perhaps TRBD2 (6 bases). Trimming pared 6 bases from V and 8 bases from J, leaving 18 bases between. Germline assignment: CDR1 SGHRS and CDR2 YFSETQ. This CDR3 comprises 14 residues. CDR3 loop: CASNPRGYGDEQFF. CDR3 bases: TGCGCCAGCAATCCGCGGGGATATGGGGATGAGCAGTTCTTC.

This clonotype was counted between two and nine times. CDR3 amino acids: CASPTLQGGTGELFF. For the CDR3, the DNA is TGTGCCAGCCCCACCCTTCAGGGAGGCACCGGGGAGCTGTTTTTT. The chain is built from TRBV27 and TRBJ2-2; maybe TRBD2 (6 bases). The V gene lost 8 bases and the J gene lost 4 bases, with 17 bases spanning the gap. In germline, CDR1 is MNHEY, CDR2 SMNVEV (reference sequence). This CDR3 comprises 15 residues.

This clonotype was counted a single time. A much larger clone lies a single base off, so this may be a read error. The rearrangement uses TRBV6-5 and TRBJ1-1; no clear D gene. V was shortened by 10 bases and J by 4 bases, with 25 bases between the two germline ends. Germline lookup yields CDR1 MNHEY and CDR2 SVGAGI. The CDR3 is made up of 16 amino acids. CDR3 in DNA: TGTGCCAACAGCCCCCCAAGGGAATTATTGGGCACTGAAGCTTTCTTT. Translation: CANSPPRELLGTEAFF.

This clonotype has just a few counts. The gene calls are TRBV12-5 and TRBJ1-6; the D is unclear. This CDR3 has 11 residues. Germline V lookup: CDR1 LGHNT, CDR2 FRNRAP. V gave up 6 bases and J gave up 6 bases, with 3 bases separating them. For the CDR3, the DNA is TGTGCTAGTGGAATTAATTCACCCCTCCACTTT. Its protein is CASGINSPLHF.

This clonotype showed up just a few times. V and J are TRBV20-1 and TRBJ2-7, with TRBD2 matching over 13 bases. V trimming: 0 bases; J trimming: 3 bases; junction bases outside the gene matches: 8. The germline V gene has CDR1 DFQATT and CDR2 SNEGSKA (reference sequence). The CDR3 spans 17 residues. Here the CDR3 DNA reads TGCAGTGCTAGAGATCCGGGACTAGCGGGGATACTCTACGAGCAGTACTTC. Amino acids: CSARDPGLAGILYEQYF.

The rearrangement joins TRBV29-1 to TRBJ1-5; D remains unclear. The CDR3 consists of 13 residues. CDR1 and CDR2 (germline): SQVTM, ANQGSEA. With 0 bases removed from V and 6 bases from J, the gap between germline ends came to 9 bases. CDR3 sequence reads: CSVEEPNGQPQHF. In DNA form, the CDR3 reads TGCAGCGTTGAAGAACCCAATGGTCAGCCCCAGCATTTT.

V is TRBV7-2 and J is TRBJ2-3; maybe TRBD2 (5 bases). This CDR3 region has 14 residues. CDR1 is SGHTA, CDR2 FQGNSA, per germline. The V end was cut by 6 bases, the J end by 0 bases, with 10 bases between. The DNA for the CDR3 is TGTGCCAGCAGTTCGGGGTTTAGCACAGATACGCAGTATTTT. Protein product: CASSSGFSTDTQYF.